The present T cell receptor (beta chain) was sequenced within a study of metastatic and nonmetastatic thyroid tumors. Across the study: For malignant and benign thyroid patients, tumor or nodule tissue and blood were the sources whose repertoires were compared.

TCRdb reprocessed the PCR reads using MiXCR. The sample records about 93,000 clones, approximately 11% being singletons. All patients were treatment-naive before thyroid surgery. Source material: blood. The TCR comes from a female donor with papillary thyroid cancer or a benign thyroid nodule (not recorded which). Some clones in this sample may be carry-over from other donors' samples.

The DNA of the CDR3 is TGTGCCTGGAGCGCACAGCCCTTGGTGGGCTACACCTTC. Its protein product is CAWSAQPLVGYTF. The chain couples TRBV30 to TRBJ1-2; no definite D call. There are 13 residues in the CDR3. Germline lookup yields CDR1 GTSNPN and CDR2 SVGIG (reference sequence). With 3 bases removed from V and 8 bases from J, the gap between germline ends came to 16 bases.